Listed below are T cell receptor beta chains from one sample, sequenced in a study of blood T cell repertoires in COVID-19. Clones were read by immunoSEQ multiplex PCR, and TCRdb kept only the in-frame ones, dropping some. This sample has 180,000 or so clones; over 75% occur once, and the top ten carry 9.5% to 11%. The material sequenced was PBMCs or T cells enriched from blood (not recorded which). These TCRs come from a man between 45 and 60 years old who had recovered from COVID-19. CDR3s include the opening cysteine and the closing phenylalanine or tryptophan. The D gene is left open where the match is weak. Where a row states a size, it is once, few, many or the class of an expanded clone; other rows omit it.

v_call	d_call	clone_size	j_call	cdr3_nt	cdr3_aa
TRBV7-9	-	-	TRBJ1-4	TGTGCCAGCAGCCCGACTGCTGAAAAACTGTTTTTT	CASSPTAEKLFF
TRBV6-4	TRBD1	-	TRBJ1-1	TGTGCCAGCAGTGTTACAGGGGCCCAGGGTGGAGCTTTCTTT	CASSVTGAQGGAFF
TRBV12-3/TRBV12-4	-	-	TRBJ1-3	TGTTTTAAAAGGGCAGGGCCTGGAAACACCATATATTTT	CFKRAGPGNTIYF
TRBV5-4	-	-	TRBJ2-7	TGTGCCAGCAGCTTGTCTGGGGCTGCCTACGAGCAGTACTTC	CASSLSGAAYEQYF
TRBV7-8	TRBD1	-	TRBJ2-5	TGTGCCAGCAGCTCCCGAGACAGGGCAGAGACCCAGTACTTC	CASSSRDRAETQYF
TRBV28	TRBD2	-	TRBJ2-7	TGTGCCAGCAGTTCCCAACTAGCGGGAGTCTACGAGCAGTACTTC	CASSSQLAGVYEQYF
TRBV28	TRBD1	-	TRBJ1-5	TGTGCCAGCAGTCTAACGACAGGGTTGTATGGCAATCAGCCCCAGCATTTT	CASSLTTGLYGNQPQHF
TRBV24-1	-	once	TRBJ2-7	TGTGCCACCAGTGATCCCCCGGGTCCCTACGTCTACGAGCAGTACTTC	CATSDPPGPYVYEQYF
TRBV6-1	-	-	TRBJ1-2	TGTGCCAGCAGTGAACTCGACAGAGCTAACTATGGCTACACCTTC	CASSELDRANYGYTF
TRBV18	TRBD2	-	TRBJ2-1	TGTGCCAGCTCACCAGGGACTAGCGGGAGGACTTTGAATGAGCAGTTCTTC	CASSPGTSGRTLNEQFF
TRBV3-1/TRBV3-2	TRBD1	-	TRBJ2-5	TGTGCCAGCAGCCATGGACAGGATTTTGTTGGAGAGACCCAGTACTTC	CASSHGQDFVGETQYF
TRBV19	-	few	TRBJ1-4	TGTGCCAGTCAACCCCCCCAGGGAGAAAAACTGTTTTTT	CASQPPQGEKLFF
TRBV4-2	-	-	TRBJ1-4	TGTGCCAGCAGCCAAGATGGTAGGGGAAATGAAAAACTGTTTTTT	CASSQDGRGNEKLFF
TRBV29-1	TRBD1	few	TRBJ2-1	TGCAGCGCCCGGGACAGAGTCAATGAGCAGTTCTTC	CSARDRVNEQFF
TRBV7-9	-	-	TRBJ1-1	TGTGCCAGCATGTACAGGGACACTGAAGCTTTCTTT	CASMYRDTEAFF
TRBV28	TRBD2	-	TRBJ2-1	TGTGCCAGCAGTTTCCCCGACTTAGCGGGGAGTTACAATGAGCAGTTCTTC	CASSFPDLAGSYNEQFF
TRBV3-1/TRBV3-2	TRBD2	-	TRBJ2-3	TGTGCCAGCAGCCAAAGGCGGGGGGCAGCAGATACGCAGTATTTT	CASSQRRGAADTQYF
TRBV5-6	-	-	TRBJ2-5	TGTGCCAGCAGCTTGACGGGGGGCGGAGAGACCCAGTACTTC	CASSLTGGGETQYF
TRBV7-9	TRBD1	few	TRBJ1-6	TGTGCCAGCAGCCAAGGGACAGGCCAATCACCCCTCCACTTT	CASSQGTGQSPLHF
TRBV19	-	-	TRBJ2-2	TGTGCCAGTAGTCCACGACATTGGGGCTCGAACACCGGGGAGCTGTTTTTT	CASSPRHWGSNTGELFF